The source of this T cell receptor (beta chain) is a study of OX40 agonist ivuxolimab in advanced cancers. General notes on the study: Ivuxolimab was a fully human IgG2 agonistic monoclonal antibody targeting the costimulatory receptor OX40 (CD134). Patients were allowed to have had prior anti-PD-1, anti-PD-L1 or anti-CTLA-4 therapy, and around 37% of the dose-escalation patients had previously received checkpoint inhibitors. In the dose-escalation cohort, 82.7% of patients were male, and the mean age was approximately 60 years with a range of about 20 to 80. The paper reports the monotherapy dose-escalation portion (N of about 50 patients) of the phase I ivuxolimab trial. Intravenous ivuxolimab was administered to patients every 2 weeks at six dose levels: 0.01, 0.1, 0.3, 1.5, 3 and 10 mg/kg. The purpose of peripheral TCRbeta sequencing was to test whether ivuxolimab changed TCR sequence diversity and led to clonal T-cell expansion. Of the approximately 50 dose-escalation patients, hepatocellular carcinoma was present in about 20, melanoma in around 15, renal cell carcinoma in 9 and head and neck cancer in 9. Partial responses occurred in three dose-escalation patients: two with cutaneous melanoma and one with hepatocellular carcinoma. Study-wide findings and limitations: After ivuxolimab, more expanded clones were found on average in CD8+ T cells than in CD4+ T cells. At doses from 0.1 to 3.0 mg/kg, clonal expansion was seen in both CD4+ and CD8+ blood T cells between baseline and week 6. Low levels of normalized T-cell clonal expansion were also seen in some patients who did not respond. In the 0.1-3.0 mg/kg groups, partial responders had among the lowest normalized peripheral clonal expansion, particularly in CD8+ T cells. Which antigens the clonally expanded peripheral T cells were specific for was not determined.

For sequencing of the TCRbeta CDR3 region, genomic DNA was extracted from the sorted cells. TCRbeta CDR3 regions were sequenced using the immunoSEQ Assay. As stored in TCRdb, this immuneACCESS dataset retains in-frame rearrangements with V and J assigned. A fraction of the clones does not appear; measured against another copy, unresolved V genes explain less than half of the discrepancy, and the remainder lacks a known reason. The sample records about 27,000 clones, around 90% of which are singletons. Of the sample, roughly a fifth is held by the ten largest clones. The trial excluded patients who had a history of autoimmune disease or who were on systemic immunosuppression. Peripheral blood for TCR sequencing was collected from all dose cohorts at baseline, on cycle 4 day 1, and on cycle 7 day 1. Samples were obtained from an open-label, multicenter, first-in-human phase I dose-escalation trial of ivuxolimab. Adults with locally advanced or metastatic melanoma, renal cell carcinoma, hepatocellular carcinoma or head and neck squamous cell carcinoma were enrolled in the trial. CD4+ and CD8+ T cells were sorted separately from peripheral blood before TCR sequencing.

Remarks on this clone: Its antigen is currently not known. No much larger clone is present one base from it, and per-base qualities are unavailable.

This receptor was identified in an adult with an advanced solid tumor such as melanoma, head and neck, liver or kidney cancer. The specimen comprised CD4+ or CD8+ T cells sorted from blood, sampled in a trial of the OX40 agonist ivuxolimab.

CDR3 sequence: CASSEASRMALVGYTF. The bases are TGTGCCAGCAGTGAAGCGTCGAGAATGGCCCTAGTGGGCTACACCTTC. The sequence links TRBV6-1 to TRBJ1-2, with the D segment identity uncertain. V drops 0 bases and J drops 8 bases, leaving 19 bases in between. In the germline V gene, CDR1 corresponds to MNHNS and CDR2 to SASEGT. From the cysteine up to the phenylalanine, the CDR3 has a length of 16 residues. The retained sequence is limited to the CDR3, 48 bases, with the frame set at the first base.